This is a list of T cell receptor beta chains from one sample in a study of CD8 T cells in ankylosing spondylitis. TCRdb reanalysed the 5' RACE reads using MiXCR and keeps one entry per CDR3 protein. The table records 210,000 or so distinct CDR3 sequences, 20% to 30% of them present only once. Sequencing was carried out using blood, either unsorted or a sorted T cell fraction (not recorded which). These receptors all stem from a male donor with ankylosing spondylitis or in good health (not recorded which). The CDR3 runs from the conserved cysteine through the conserved F or W. The order of the fields is J gene, clone size, D gene, V gene, CDR3 protein, CDR3 DNA. A D gene is named only where the DNA matches it firmly. The size field is filled for only some rows; it gives once, few, many or a size class.

j_gene: TRBJ1-1
abundance: many
d_gene: NA
v_gene: TRBV6-5
CDR3aa: CASSYSRRGITEAFF
CDR3nt: TGTGCCAGCAGTTACTCGAGGCGGGGAATCACTGAAGCTTTCTTT

j_gene: TRBJ2-7
abundance: many
d_gene: TRBD2
v_gene: TRBV3-1
CDR3aa: CASSQTSGKREQYF
CDR3nt: TGTGCCAGCAGCCAGACTAGCGGGAAAAGAGAGCAGTACTTC

j_gene: TRBJ2-7
abundance: many
d_gene: TRBD2
v_gene: TRBV7-2
CDR3aa: CASSLVGTSSYEQYF
CDR3nt: TGTGCCAGCAGCTTAGTAGGGACTAGCAGCTACGAGCAGTACTTC

j_gene: TRBJ1-3
abundance: many
d_gene: NA
v_gene: TRBV3-1
CDR3aa: CASSQVPTTGNTIYF
CDR3nt: TGTGCCAGCAGCCAAGTTCCCACGACTGGAAACACCATATATTTT

j_gene: TRBJ2-3
abundance: many
d_gene: NA
v_gene: TRBV24-1
CDR3aa: CATSDWLDTQYF
CDR3nt: TGTGCCACCAGTGATTGGTTGGATACGCAGTATTTT

j_gene: TRBJ2-7
abundance: NA
d_gene: TRBD1
v_gene: TRBV20-1
CDR3aa: CRASRGPDEQYF
CDR3nt: TGCAGAGCCAGCAGGGGGCCGGACGAGCAGTACTTC

j_gene: TRBJ1-1
abundance: few
d_gene: TRBD1
v_gene: TRBV10-3
CDR3aa: CAISERTGDTEAFF
CDR3nt: TGTGCCATCAGTGAGAGGACAGGGGACACTGAAGCTTTCTTT

j_gene: TRBJ2-2
abundance: NA
d_gene: NA
v_gene: TRBV25-1
CDR3aa: CASPRPCQVDTGELFF
CDR3nt: TGTGCCAGCCCTAGGCCGTGCCAGGTAGACACCGGGGAGCTGTTTTTT

j_gene: TRBJ2-1
abundance: NA
d_gene: NA
v_gene: TRBV29-1
CDR3aa: CSVEVQGSSYNEQFF
CDR3nt: TGCAGCGTTGAGGTACAGGGTAGCTCCTACAATGAGCAGTTCTTT

j_gene: TRBJ1-5
abundance: once
d_gene: NA
v_gene: TRBV12-3/TRBV12-4
CDR3aa: CASSTTRSQPQHF
CDR3nt: TGTGCCAGCAGTACAACCCGTAGTCAGCCCCAGCATTTT

j_gene: TRBJ2-7
abundance: many
d_gene: NA
v_gene: TRBV20-1
CDR3aa: CSARTGYEQYF
CDR3nt: TGCAGTGCTAGAACAGGGTACGAGCAGTACTTC

j_gene: TRBJ2-1
abundance: NA
d_gene: NA
v_gene: TRBV29-1
CDR3aa: CSVAADYNEQFF
CDR3nt: TGCAGCGTTGCGGCAGACTACAATGAGCAGTTCTTC

j_gene: TRBJ2-4
abundance: few
d_gene: NA
v_gene: TRBV20-1
CDR3aa: CSARDLREVGGIQYF
CDR3nt: TGCAGTGCTAGAGATCTAAGAGAGGTCGGAGGCATTCAGTACTTC

j_gene: TRBJ2-7
abundance: many
d_gene: TRBD2
v_gene: TRBV20-1
CDR3aa: CSARAENAAGGTYEQYF
CDR3nt: TGCAGTGCTAGAGCGGAAAATGCTGCGGGAGGCACCTACGAGCAGTACTTC

j_gene: TRBJ2-7
abundance: few
d_gene: NA
v_gene: TRBV29-1
CDR3aa: CSVGSGGDEQYF
CDR3nt: TGCAGCGTGGGGTCAGGGGGGGACGAGCAGTACTTC

j_gene: TRBJ1-5
abundance: NA
d_gene: TRBD1
v_gene: TRBV18
CDR3aa: CASSPSLPGGGQPQHF
CDR3nt: TGTGCCAGCTCACCATCCTTGCCAGGGGGAGGTCAGCCCCAGCATTTT

j_gene: TRBJ2-7
abundance: many
d_gene: NA
v_gene: TRBV20-1
CDR3aa: CSARDITRMSSYEQYF
CDR3nt: TGCAGTGCTAGAGACATTACAAGGATGAGCTCCTACGAGCAGTACTTC

j_gene: TRBJ2-7
abundance: NA
d_gene: NA
v_gene: TRBV29-1
CDR3aa: CSVVVVYEQYF
CDR3nt: TGCAGCGTTGTAGTGGTGTACGAGCAGTACTTC

j_gene: TRBJ2-5
abundance: many
d_gene: TRBD2
v_gene: TRBV20-1
CDR3aa: CSARDFAGASQETQYF
CDR3nt: TGCAGTGCTAGAGATTTTGCGGGAGCCTCCCAAGAGACCCAGTACTTC

j_gene: TRBJ1-5
abundance: many
d_gene: NA
v_gene: TRBV20-1
CDR3aa: CSARNSSRQRWIQPQHF
CDR3nt: TGCAGTGCTAGGAATTCCTCGCGGCAGAGGTGGATCCAGCCCCAGCATTTT

j_gene: TRBJ2-2
abundance: many
d_gene: NA
v_gene: TRBV4-1
CDR3aa: CASSQIPDTGELFF
CDR3nt: TGCGCCAGCAGCCAAATCCCAGACACCGGGGAGCTGTTTTTT

j_gene: TRBJ2-1
abundance: NA
d_gene: NA
v_gene: TRBV11-2
CDR3aa: CASSLGLNSEQFF
CDR3nt: TGTGCCAGCAGCTTGGGACTTAACAGTGAGCAGTTCTTC

j_gene: TRBJ2-3
abundance: many
d_gene: NA
v_gene: TRBV24-1
CDR3aa: CATSDRLTDTQYF
CDR3nt: TGTGCCACCAGTGATCGCCTCACAGATACGCAGTATTTT

j_gene: TRBJ2-5
abundance: NA
d_gene: NA
v_gene: TRBV6-2/TRBV6-3
CDR3aa: CASSYGSTLYQETQYF
CDR3nt: TGTGCCAGCAGTTACGGGTCAACGCTGTACCAAGAGACCCAGTACTTC

j_gene: TRBJ1-4
abundance: few
d_gene: NA
v_gene: TRBV12-3/TRBV12-4
CDR3aa: CASSLQGREKLFF
CDR3nt: TGTGCCAGCAGTTTACAGGGGAGGGAAAAACTGTTTTTT

j_gene: TRBJ2-5
abundance: few
d_gene: TRBD2
v_gene: TRBV5-1
CDR3aa: CASSLARTSVAQETQYF
CDR3nt: TGCGCCAGCAGCTTGGCTCGGACTAGCGTGGCCCAGGAGACCCAGTACTTC

j_gene: TRBJ2-7
abundance: many
d_gene: TRBD1
v_gene: TRBV3-1
CDR3aa: CASSHPGTASYEQYF
CDR3nt: TGTGCCAGCAGCCACCCCGGGACAGCTTCCTACGAGCAGTACTTC

j_gene: TRBJ2-5
abundance: NA
d_gene: TRBD2
v_gene: TRBV20-1
CDR3aa: CSATNQGLAAETQYF
CDR3nt: TGCAGTGCTACCAACCAGGGACTAGCGGCCGAGACCCAGTACTTC

j_gene: TRBJ2-1
abundance: NA
d_gene: TRBD2
v_gene: TRBV11-2
CDR3aa: CASSLERRAGGYNEQFF
CDR3nt: TGTGCCAGCAGCTTAGAGAGGCGAGCGGGAGGCTACAATGAGCAGTTCTTC

j_gene: TRBJ2-2
abundance: many
d_gene: TRBD1
v_gene: TRBV6-2/TRBV6-3
CDR3aa: CASRRTGSAGELFF
CDR3nt: TGTGCCAGCAGACGGACAGGGAGTGCCGGGGAGCTGTTTTTT

j_gene: TRBJ2-3
abundance: many
d_gene: TRBD2
v_gene: TRBV29-1
CDR3aa: CSVDGEGPRTQYF
CDR3nt: TGCAGCGTTGATGGGGAGGGTCCTCGCACGCAGTATTTT

j_gene: TRBJ2-6
abundance: few
d_gene: NA
v_gene: TRBV6-5
CDR3aa: CASSYSQHSGANVLTF
CDR3nt: TGTGCCAGCAGTTACTCACAGCACTCTGGGGCCAACGTCCTGACTTTC

j_gene: TRBJ2-7
abundance: many
d_gene: NA
v_gene: TRBV21-1
CDR3aa: CASSKKGRDRGRDEQYF
CDR3nt: TGTGCCAGCAGCAAAAAAGGTCGGGACAGGGGGCGCGACGAGCAGTACTTC

j_gene: TRBJ2-7
abundance: many
d_gene: NA
v_gene: TRBV6-5
CDR3aa: CASSYSGLSYEQYF
CDR3nt: TGTGCCAGCAGTTACTCCGGACTCTCCTACGAGCAGTACTTC

j_gene: TRBJ2-5
abundance: many
d_gene: NA
v_gene: TRBV4-3
CDR3aa: CASSPGGIGETQYF
CDR3nt: TGCGCCAGCAGCCCAGGGGGGATCGGGGAGACCCAGTACTTC

j_gene: TRBJ1-2
abundance: NA
d_gene: NA
v_gene: TRBV12-3/TRBV12-4
CDR3aa: CASSYLQGGYPF
CDR3nt: TGTGCCAGCAGTTACCTCCAGGGCGGCTACCCCTTC

j_gene: TRBJ2-5
abundance: many
d_gene: TRBD2
v_gene: TRBV27
CDR3aa: CASSRGLAGQETQYF
CDR3nt: TGTGCCAGCAGCAGAGGGCTAGCGGGTCAAGAGACCCAGTACTTC

j_gene: TRBJ2-3
abundance: NA
d_gene: NA
v_gene: TRBV15
CDR3aa: CATSRGPGYSDTQYF
CDR3nt: TGTGCCACCAGCAGAGGCCCGGGATATTCAGATACGCAGTATTTT

j_gene: TRBJ2-6
abundance: many
d_gene: NA
v_gene: TRBV4-2
CDR3aa: CASSQGVSQSGANVLTF
CDR3nt: TGTGCCAGCAGCCAAGGGGTCTCCCAGTCTGGGGCCAACGTCCTGACTTTC

j_gene: TRBJ2-1
abundance: many
d_gene: TRBD2
v_gene: TRBV3-1
CDR3aa: CASSQPGGAPYNEQFF
CDR3nt: TGTGCCAGCAGCCAACCCGGGGGGGCGCCCTACAATGAGCAGTTCTTC

j_gene: TRBJ2-1
abundance: once
d_gene: NA
v_gene: TRBV10-3
CDR3aa: CAINGQGNEQFF
CDR3nt: TGTGCCATCAACGGACAAGGAAATGAGCAGTTCTTC

j_gene: TRBJ2-1
abundance: NA
d_gene: NA
v_gene: TRBV5-1
CDR3aa: CASSLGHPRDEQFF
CDR3nt: TGCGCCAGCAGCTTGGGACATCCTAGGGATGAGCAGTTCTTC

j_gene: TRBJ2-7
abundance: NA
d_gene: TRBD2
v_gene: TRBV5-1
CDR3aa: CASSSGYHEQYF
CDR3nt: TGCGCCAGCAGTAGCGGGTACCACGAGCAGTACTTC

j_gene: TRBJ1-1
abundance: NA
d_gene: NA
v_gene: TRBV5-6
CDR3aa: CASSSQGWSTEAFF
CDR3nt: TGTGCCAGCAGCTCACAGGGTTGGAGCACTGAAGCTTTCTTT